Listed below are T cell receptor beta chains from one sample, sequenced in a study of memory B cells and T cells in multiple sclerosis. Their antigen targets remain unknown. This table comes from immunoSEQ multiplex PCR, and its TCRdb copy is limited to in-frame clones, with some not included. In the table there are 32,000 or so clones, 86% of which are singletons. The sequencing input was PBMCs from blood kept in culture. These receptors were obtained from a human donor with multiple sclerosis. CDR3s include the opening cysteine and the closing phenylalanine or tryptophan. The D gene is left open where the match is weak. The size field is filled for only some rows; it gives once, few, many or a size class.

j_gene: TRBJ2-7; abundance: -; len: 14; v_gene: TRBV6-6; d_gene: -; CDR3nt: TGTGCCAGCAGGACGGGGGCTTTTGGGTACGAGCAGTACTTC; CDR3aa: CASRTGAFGYEQYF
j_gene: TRBJ2-3; abundance: -; len: 16; v_gene: TRBV15; d_gene: TRBD2; CDR3nt: TGTGCCACCAGCAGAGGGACTAGCGGAATCACAGATACGCAGTATTTT; CDR3aa: CATSRGTSGITDTQYF
j_gene: TRBJ1-4; abundance: -; len: 15; v_gene: TRBV5-1; d_gene: TRBD1; CDR3nt: TGCGCCAGCAGCCCTACAGGGGGGTTGTGGGAAAAACTGTTTTTT; CDR3aa: CASSPTGGLWEKLFF
j_gene: TRBJ1-5; abundance: -; len: 13; v_gene: TRBV6-1; d_gene: -; CDR3nt: TGTGCCAGCATCGCAGACGGGTTGGAGCCCCAGCATTTT; CDR3aa: CASIADGLEPQHF
j_gene: TRBJ2-2; abundance: -; len: 18; v_gene: TRBV5-1; d_gene: TRBD1; CDR3nt: TGCGCCAGCAGCTTGGGCGTCGGACAGGGGTTAAACACCGGGGAGCTGTTTTTT; CDR3aa: CASSLGVGQGLNTGELFF
j_gene: TRBJ2-7; abundance: -; len: 13; v_gene: TRBV18; d_gene: TRBD1; CDR3nt: TGTGCCAGCTCAAGAATAGGACAGGAAGGGCAGTACTTC; CDR3aa: CASSRIGQEGQYF
j_gene: TRBJ1-5; abundance: -; len: 14; v_gene: TRBV7-8; d_gene: TRBD1; CDR3nt: TGTGCCAGCAGCTTAACAGGGGGAAGTCAGCCCCAGCATTTT; CDR3aa: CASSLTGGSQPQHF
j_gene: TRBJ2-1; abundance: once; len: 15; v_gene: TRBV2; d_gene: -; CDR3nt: TGTGCCAGCAGTTCCACTAGCAATGCGGGGAATGAGCAGTTCTTC; CDR3aa: CASSSTSNAGNEQFF
j_gene: TRBJ1-1; abundance: once; len: 14; v_gene: TRBV29-1; d_gene: -; CDR3nt: TGCAGCGGAGATATGGGGTCGGGGGGAACTGAAGCTTTCTTT; CDR3aa: CSGDMGSGGTEAFF
j_gene: TRBJ2-7; abundance: once; len: 9; v_gene: TRBV6-6; d_gene: -; CDR3nt: TGTGCCAGCACCAAAGAGCAGTACTTC; CDR3aa: CASTKEQYF
j_gene: TRBJ1-5; abundance: -; len: 13; v_gene: TRBV19; d_gene: -; CDR3nt: TGTGCCAGTAGTATAACGGGGATTCAGCCCCAGCATTTT; CDR3aa: CASSITGIQPQHF
j_gene: TRBJ2-5; abundance: -; len: 16; v_gene: TRBV9; d_gene: TRBD2; CDR3nt: TGTGCCAGCAGCTCTACCCGACTAGCGGGACGGGAGACCCAGTACTTC; CDR3aa: CASSSTRLAGRETQYF
j_gene: TRBJ1-2; abundance: -; len: 15; v_gene: TRBV5-8; d_gene: TRBD1; CDR3nt: TGTGCCAGCAGCCTGACACTGGGACAGATCTATGGCTACACCTTC; CDR3aa: CASSLTLGQIYGYTF
j_gene: TRBJ2-7; abundance: -; len: 14; v_gene: TRBV27; d_gene: -; CDR3nt: TGTGCCAGCAGGAACAGGGTGGGGGAATACGAGCAGTACTTC; CDR3aa: CASRNRVGEYEQYF
j_gene: TRBJ1-2; abundance: -; len: 14; v_gene: TRBV19; d_gene: -; CDR3nt: TGTGCCAGTAGTATGACCGGGGGCAACTATGGCTACACCTTC; CDR3aa: CASSMTGGNYGYTF
j_gene: TRBJ2-7; abundance: -; len: 14; v_gene: TRBV7-9; d_gene: TRBD1; CDR3nt: TGTGCCAGCAGCCTGGGACAGGGGCTGCACGAGCAGTACTTC; CDR3aa: CASSLGQGLHEQYF
j_gene: TRBJ2-7; abundance: -; len: 13; v_gene: TRBV6-6; d_gene: -; CDR3nt: TGTGCCAGCAGCCTTGAGTCGAGCTACGAGCAGTACTTC; CDR3aa: CASSLESSYEQYF
j_gene: TRBJ1-1; abundance: -; len: 15; v_gene: TRBV7-9; d_gene: -; CDR3nt: TGTGCCAGCAGCTTAGTTGCCGGGGCCTCTAAAGAAGCTTTCTTT; CDR3aa: CASSLVAGASKEAFF
j_gene: TRBJ2-3; abundance: -; len: 11; v_gene: TRBV2; d_gene: -; CDR3nt: TGTGCCAGCGACACCACAGATACGCAGTATTTT; CDR3aa: CASDTTDTQYF
j_gene: TRBJ2-1; abundance: -; len: 14; v_gene: TRBV11-2; d_gene: TRBD2; CDR3nt: TGTGCCAGCAGCTCTAGCGGGGGCTACAATGAGCAGTTCTTC; CDR3aa: CASSSSGGYNEQFF
j_gene: TRBJ1-1; abundance: -; len: 15; v_gene: TRBV7-3; d_gene: -; CDR3nt: TGTGCCAGCAGCTTAATGGGGGCGGTAGACACTGAAGCTTTCTTT; CDR3aa: CASSLMGAVDTEAFF
j_gene: TRBJ1-3; abundance: -; len: 16; v_gene: TRBV5-1; d_gene: -; CDR3nt: TGCGCCAGCAGCTTGGTGGGGACGTTGGCTGGAAACACCATATATTTT; CDR3aa: CASSLVGTLAGNTIYF
j_gene: TRBJ1-1; abundance: once; len: 13; v_gene: TRBV28; d_gene: -; CDR3nt: TGTGCCAGCAGTTTAGTAAAGAACACTGAAGCTTTCTTT; CDR3aa: CASSLVKNTEAFF
j_gene: TRBJ2-5; abundance: -; len: 14; v_gene: TRBV28; d_gene: TRBD1; CDR3nt: TGTGCCAGCACTGGGACAGGGGACGAAGAGACCCAGTACTTC; CDR3aa: CASTGTGDEETQYF
j_gene: TRBJ2-3; abundance: -; len: 13; v_gene: TRBV5-1; d_gene: -; CDR3nt: TGCGCCAGCAGCCGGGACCTGTCGGATACGCAGTATTTT; CDR3aa: CASSRDLSDTQYF
j_gene: TRBJ2-2; abundance: -; len: 18; v_gene: TRBV5-1; d_gene: -; CDR3nt: TGCGCCAGCAGCTTGGGGGGGGACCCCACGCCGGGCACCGGGGAGCTGTTTTTT; CDR3aa: CASSLGGDPTPGTGELFF
j_gene: TRBJ2-3; abundance: once; len: 16; v_gene: TRBV9; d_gene: TRBD2; CDR3nt: TGTGCCAGCAGCGGCCTCGCAGCGGGAGATTTTGATACGCAGTATTTT; CDR3aa: CASSGLAAGDFDTQYF
j_gene: TRBJ2-6; abundance: -; len: 18; v_gene: TRBV6-1; d_gene: -; CDR3nt: TGTGCCAGCAGTGAAAGACAGTGGACCGGCTCTGGGGCCAACGTCCTGACTTTC; CDR3aa: CASSERQWTGSGANVLTF
j_gene: TRBJ2-7; abundance: -; len: 15; v_gene: TRBV6-5; d_gene: TRBD1; CDR3nt: TGTGCCAGCAGTTACTCTGGGACAGCCACCTACGAGCAGTACTTC; CDR3aa: CASSYSGTATYEQYF
j_gene: TRBJ1-2; abundance: -; len: 13; v_gene: TRBV19; d_gene: -; CDR3nt: TGTGCCAGTAGTAGGGCAGGAACGTATGGCTACACCTTC; CDR3aa: CASSRAGTYGYTF
j_gene: TRBJ1-4; abundance: -; len: 13; v_gene: TRBV2; d_gene: -; CDR3nt: TGTGCCAGCACCGAAGTGATGGTTGAAAAACTGTTTTTT; CDR3aa: CASTEVMVEKLFF
j_gene: TRBJ1-5; abundance: few; len: 14; v_gene: TRBV27; d_gene: -; CDR3nt: TGTGCCAGCACTCCGCTTCTAGGGGTTCAGCCCCAGCATTTT; CDR3aa: CASTPLLGVQPQHF
j_gene: TRBJ1-5; abundance: -; len: 14; v_gene: TRBV6-1; d_gene: -; CDR3nt: TGTGCCAGCAGTGAAGCAGGGGGGTTTTACGAGGGGCATTTT; CDR3aa: CASSEAGGFYEGHF
j_gene: TRBJ1-2; abundance: -; len: 13; v_gene: TRBV5-1; d_gene: -; CDR3nt: TGCGCCAGCAGCTTGGGGGGGGACCCTGGCTACACCTTC; CDR3aa: CASSLGGDPGYTF
j_gene: TRBJ1-2; abundance: -; len: 17; v_gene: TRBV2; d_gene: -; CDR3nt: TGTGCCAGCAGTGAAGCCCGACGGACCAGGAGGGGTGATGGCTACACCTTC; CDR3aa: CASSEARRTRRGDGYTF
j_gene: TRBJ2-3; abundance: -; len: 14; v_gene: TRBV6-1; d_gene: -; CDR3nt: TGTGCCAGCAGGACAGGACTAGGCACAGATACGCAGTATTTT; CDR3aa: CASRTGLGTDTQYF
j_gene: TRBJ2-7; abundance: -; len: 12; v_gene: TRBV11-2; d_gene: -; CDR3nt: TGTGCCAGCAGCTTAAACAGCTACGAGCAGTACTTC; CDR3aa: CASSLNSYEQYF
j_gene: TRBJ2-1; abundance: -; len: 12; v_gene: TRBV15; d_gene: -; CDR3nt: TGTGCCACGTCTCTGGACAGCGATGAGCAGTTCTTC; CDR3aa: CATSLDSDEQFF
j_gene: TRBJ2-7; abundance: -; len: 14; v_gene: TRBV6-1; d_gene: TRBD1; CDR3nt: TGTGCCAGCAGTGAACAACCAGGGGGTTACGCGCAGTACTTC; CDR3aa: CASSEQPGGYAQYF
j_gene: TRBJ2-5; abundance: -; len: 15; v_gene: TRBV6-6; d_gene: TRBD2; CDR3nt: TGTGCCAGCGGGGTGACTAGCGGGGAACAAGAGACCCAGTACTTC; CDR3aa: CASGVTSGEQETQYF
j_gene: TRBJ2-7; abundance: -; len: 15; v_gene: TRBV7-3; d_gene: -; CDR3nt: TGTGCCAGCAGCTTAATCGCGGGAAGCTCCTACGAGCAGTACTTC; CDR3aa: CASSLIAGSSYEQYF
j_gene: TRBJ1-3; abundance: -; len: 11; v_gene: TRBV6-1; d_gene: -; CDR3nt: TGTGCCAGCACCCCCGGAAACACCATATATTTT; CDR3aa: CASTPGNTIYF
j_gene: TRBJ2-2; abundance: -; len: 14; v_gene: TRBV28; d_gene: TRBD1; CDR3nt: TGTGCCAGCAAGGGGACAGAGATCACCGGGGAGCTGTTTTTT; CDR3aa: CASKGTEITGELFF
j_gene: TRBJ2-7; abundance: -; len: 13; v_gene: TRBV28; d_gene: TRBD1; CDR3nt: TGTGCCAGCAATCGTCCTCAGGGGGACGAGCAGTACTTC; CDR3aa: CASNRPQGDEQYF
j_gene: TRBJ2-7; abundance: -; len: 17; v_gene: TRBV28; d_gene: -; CDR3nt: TGTGCCAGCAGTCCCCTCAAACTCGGGACATCTGCCTACGAGCAGTACTTC; CDR3aa: CASSPLKLGTSAYEQYF
j_gene: TRBJ1-2; abundance: -; len: 16; v_gene: TRBV19; d_gene: TRBD1; CDR3nt: TGTGCCAGTAGTATACGGACAGGGGATATCGCCTATGGCTACACCTTC; CDR3aa: CASSIRTGDIAYGYTF
j_gene: TRBJ2-3; abundance: -; len: 15; v_gene: TRBV5-1; d_gene: TRBD2; CDR3nt: TGCGCCAGCAGCTTGGTAGCGGGAGGGCCGGATACGCAGTATTTT; CDR3aa: CASSLVAGGPDTQYF
j_gene: TRBJ1-1; abundance: -; len: 13; v_gene: TRBV6-5; d_gene: -; CDR3nt: TGTGCCAGCAGTTACTCGGGGCGAACTGAAGCTTTCTTT; CDR3aa: CASSYSGRTEAFF